This entry lists 26 T cell receptor beta chains sequenced from one sample in a study of blood T cell repertoires in COVID-19. Method: immunoSEQ multiplex PCR; TCRdb's copy keeps in-frame clones and lacks some. The sample consists of over 300,000 clones, roughly 90% of them appearing once. Sequences were obtained from PBMCs or T cells enriched from blood (not recorded which). The receptors here all came from a woman in her twenties or thirties with acute COVID-19.

The rearrangement links TRBV7-8 to TRBJ2-1; 15 bases map to TRBD2. Per germline, CDR1 SGHVS and CDR2 FQNEAQ. With 5 bases clipped from V and 8 bases from J, the junction kept 7 bases outside the gene matches. The CDR3 runs to 16 residues. As DNA, the CDR3 is TGTGCCAGCAGCCTCGGGACTAGCGGGGGGTTGGATGAGCAGTTCTTC. Its translation is CASSLGTSGGLDEQFF.

In regard to this clone: One end of the junction varies from germline; a read error may be responsible. The chain recombines TRBV3-1 (or the pseudogene TRBV3-2) with TRBJ2-7; 7 bases fit TRBD1. The CDR3 is 12 amino acids. Germline CDR1 is LGHDT and CDR2 is YNNKEL (reference sequence). The DNA for the CDR3 is TGTGCCAGCAGCCCTAACCGACAGGGTATGGCCTTC. As protein: CASSPNRQGMAF.

The gene calls are TRBV25-1 and TRBJ1-3; 9 bases are shared with TRBD1. The CDR3 is 15 residues long. CDR1 and CDR2 from the germline V gene are MGHDK and SYGVNS. V lost 5 bases to trimming and J lost 1 base; unmatched junction nucleotides: 3. Here the CDR3 reads CASSKTGGSGNTIYF. Written as DNA, the CDR3 is TGTGCCAGCAGTAAGACAGGGGGTTCTGGAAACACCATATATTTT. The entire variable domain, with the rest obtained from reference TRBV25-1 and TRBJ1-3, is as follows: EADIYQTPRYLVIGTGKKITLECSQTMGHDKMYWYQQDPGMELHLIHYSYGVNSTEKGDLSSESTVSRIRTEHFPLTLESARPSHTSQYLCASSKTGGSGNTIYFGEGSWLTVV.

V usage is TRBV19 and J usage is TRBJ1-5; D gene ambiguous. V dropped 5 bases and J dropped 3 bases, with 8 bases sitting between them. The CDR3 sequence is 13 residues long. Per germline, CDR1 LNHDA and CDR2 SQIVND (reference sequence). The CDR3 reads CASSSSYNQPQHF. The CDR3 region has the DNA TGTGCCAGTAGTTCGAGTTACAATCAGCCCCAGCATTTT.

The gene calls are TRBV7-2 and TRBJ1-4; 8 bases align to TRBD1. Germline CDR1 and CDR2: SGHTA and FQGNSA. The V segment lost 1 base and the J segment 10 bases; nucleotides outside the gene matches: 5. The CDR3 covers 14 residues. CDR3 DNA: TGTGCCAGCAGCTTAGTGGCCGACAGGGGAAAACTGTTTTTT. It encodes CASSLVADRGKLFF.

The chain links TRBV7-8 to TRBJ1-5; 7 positions match TRBD1. The V gene's germline CDR1 is SGHVS and CDR2 FQNEAQ. Trimming at V came to 5 bases and at J to 6 bases, leaving 13 bases not matched to a gene. This CDR3 has 16 residues. The CDR3 loop is CASSPYRTGDSQPQHF. CDR3 DNA: TGTGCCAGCAGCCCCTACCGGACAGGTGATAGTCAGCCCCAGCATTTT.

The V call is TRBV14, the J call TRBJ2-7; D unclear. Trimming took 2 bases from V and 1 from J, leaving 12 bases between them. The CDR3 is 15 residues long. Germline V gene lookup returns CDR1 SGHDN and CDR2 FVKESK. The CDR3 region is CASSQSGSLSYEQYF. The CDR3 DNA is TGTGCCAGCAGCCAAAGTGGTAGCCTTTCCTACGAGCAGTACTTC.

V gene TRBV5-1 combines with J gene TRBJ1-3, with no clear D. The CDR3 contains 12 residues. Germline V gene lookup returns CDR1 SGHRS and CDR2 YFSETQ. V dropped 7 bases and J dropped 1 base, with 6 bases sitting between them. The CDR3 DNA is TGCGCCAGCCGGGATTCTGGAAACACCATATATTTT. Residues: CASRDSGNTIYF.

V usage is TRBV6-5 and J usage is TRBJ1-1, with D tentatively TRBD1 (5 bases). Germline CDR1 and CDR2: MNHEY and SVGAGI. Trimming stripped 7 bases from V and 1 base from J, with 13 bases between. The CDR3 runs 14 residues. The CDR3 DNA is TGTGCCAGCAAAGTGGGACTCCCGAACACTGAAGCTTTCTTT. It specifies CASKVGLPNTEAFF.

The V gene is TRBV5-1, the J gene TRBJ2-7; 10 nucleotides match TRBD2. CDR1 and CDR2 (germline): SGHRS, YFSETQ. Germline trimming cut 3 bases from V and 0 bases from J; bases unmatched to any gene: 6. CDR3 size: 16 residues. Here the CDR3 reads CASSSNSGGISYEQYF. CDR3 DNA: TGCGCCAGCAGCTCTAATAGCGGGGGGATCTCCTACGAGCAGTACTTC. Supplemented by reference TRBV5-1 and TRBJ2-7, the full variable domain reads KAGVTQTPRYLIKTRGQQVTLSCSPISGHRSVSWYQQTPGQGLQFLFEYFSETQRNKGNFPGRFSGRQFSNSRSEMNVSTLELGDSALYLCASSSNSGGISYEQYFGPGTRLTVT.

The CDR3: CATSRGGGNQETQYF. The DNA of the CDR3 is TGTGCCACCAGCAGAGGTGGGGGGAACCAAGAGACCCAGTACTTC. The J gene is TRBJ2-5, the V gene TRBV15; possible D gene TRBD2, 6 bases. The V end lost 1 base, the J end lost 0 bases, and 9 bases lay between the germline ends. This CDR3 is 15 amino acids long. Germline V CDR1 and CDR2: LNHNV, YYDKDF (reference sequence). Supplemented by reference TRBV15 and TRBJ2-5, the full variable domain reads DAMVIQNPRYQVTQFGKPVTLSCSQTLNHNVMYWYQQKSSQAPKLLFHYYDKDFNNEADTPDNFQSRRPNTSFCFLDIRSPGLGDTAMYLCATSRGGGNQETQYFGPGTRLLVL.

Note on this clone: The sample holds other DNA sequences that translate to the same CDR3. The chain couples TRBV3-1 (or the pseudogene TRBV3-2) to TRBJ2-7; D is perhaps TRBD1 (6 bases). Trimming removed 0 bases at V and 6 bases at J, with 6 bases between. The CDR3 runs to 12 residues. Germline assignment: CDR1 LGHDT and CDR2 YNNKEL (reference sequence). In DNA form, the CDR3 reads TGTGCCAGCAGCCAAGACAGGGGCGAGCAGTACTTC. It codes for CASSQDRGEQYF.

V is TRBV5-4 and J is TRBJ1-2; TRBD1 matches 10 bases. The trim removed 4 bases at V and 5 bases at J, leaving 17 bases unmatched. The CDR3 runs 18 residues. Looked up from germline, CDR1 is SGHNT and CDR2 is YYREEE (reference sequence). CDR3 nucleotides: TGTGCCAGCAGCCCAGGGACAGGGGCCCTCCAGAGCCCGTATGGCTACACCTTC. This gives the protein CASSPGTGALQSPYGYTF. Complete variable domain (other parts from reference TRBV5-4 and TRBJ1-2): ETGVTQSPTHLIKTRGQQVTLRCSSQSGHNTVSWYQQALGQGPQFIFQYYREEENGRGNFPPRFSGLQFPNYSSELNVNALELDDSALYLCASSPGTGALQSPYGYTFGSGTRLTVV.

V gene TRBV6-5 combines with J gene TRBJ1-1; the D is unclear. The germline V gene encodes CDR1 MNHEY and CDR2 SVGAGI. Deletions cut 8 bases from V and 0 bases from J, with 7 bases between. The CDR3 has 12 amino acids. CDR3 bases: TGTGCCAGCCAACGGGTGAACACTGAAGCTTTCTTT. Its protein product is CASQRVNTEAFF.

This rearrangement joins TRBV7-9 to TRBJ1-1; TRBD1 matches at 8 bases. The CDR3 sequence is 17 residues long. The trim removed 3 bases at V and 2 bases at J, leaving 11 bases unmatched. In germline, CDR1 is SEHNR, CDR2 FQNEAQ (reference sequence). The CDR3 protein is CASSFLGPGQANTEAFF. As DNA, the CDR3 is TGTGCCAGCAGCTTCCTGGGGCCGGGACAGGCTAACACTGAAGCTTTCTTT.

The gene calls are TRBV29-1 and TRBJ1-4; 7 positions match TRBD1. The CDR3 is 13 residues long. From germline, CDR1 is SQVTM and CDR2 ANQGSEA. V was clipped by 6 bases and J by 8 bases; unmatched bases: 9. The CDR3 reads CSVLQGFGEKLFF. The CDR3 DNA is TGCAGCGTCCTACAGGGGTTCGGGGAAAAACTGTTTTTT.

The chain uses TRBV7-9 and TRBJ2-1; D unresolved. This CDR3 has 12 amino acids. In germline, CDR1 is SEHNR, CDR2 FQNEAQ (reference sequence). V was clipped by 1 base and J by 8 bases, with 6 bases between them. In DNA, the CDR3 is TGTGCCAGCAGCTTAGTAGTATATGAGCAGTTCTTC. This translates into CASSLVVYEQFF.

V and J are TRBV6-1 and TRBJ1-6; no definite D call. Germline assignment: CDR1 MNHNS and CDR2 SASEGT. V lost 4 bases to trimming and J lost 2 bases, with 12 bases between them. CDR3 size: 16 residues. The DNA of the CDR3 is TGTGCCAGCAGTGGGCCCCGAGGGACCTATAATTCACCCCTCCACTTT. Its protein product is CASSGPRGTYNSPLHF.

This clone showed up just once. The genes are TRBV2 and TRBJ1-2; possibly TRBD1 for D (6 bases). The V gene's germline CDR1 is SNHLY and CDR2 FYNNEI. This CDR3 spans 15 amino acids. V lost 7 bases to trimming and J lost 0 bases, with 15 bases between them. The CDR3 nucleotides are TGTGCCAGCACCTCACAGGGAGCGGCTAACTATGGCTACACCTTC. Translating gives CASTSQGAANYGYTF.

This sequence joins TRBV27 and TRBJ1-2; unclear D gene. V lost 2 bases, J lost 0 bases, and 13 bases lay in between. Germline V CDR1 and CDR2: MNHEY, SMNVEV (reference sequence). The CDR3 has 16 residues. The chain's CDR3 is CASSLGRPGANYGYTF. The CDR3 bases are TGTGCCAGCAGTTTAGGACGTCCGGGAGCTAACTATGGCTACACCTTC.

The chain couples TRBV29-1 to TRBJ2-2; the match to TRBD1 covers 9 bases. The germline V gene encodes CDR1 SQVTM and CDR2 ANQGSEA. The J segment lost 1 base and the V segment lost 6 bases, leaving 3 bases of the junction unmatched. The CDR3 is 14 amino acids. Here the CDR3 reads CSVGTGLNTGELFF. The CDR3 nucleotides are TGCAGCGTGGGGACAGGGTTGAACACCGGGGAGCTGTTTTTT.

This chain connects TRBV7-2 to TRBJ1-5; 11 bases line up with TRBD1. The V gene end was trimmed by 5 bases and the J gene end by 2 bases; junction bases not matched to a gene: 5. This CDR3 has 16 amino acids. From germline, CDR1 is SGHTA and CDR2 FQGNSA. The chain's CDR3 is CASSARTGGGNQPQHF. For the CDR3, the DNA is TGTGCCAGCAGCGCCCGGACAGGGGGCGGCAATCAGCCCCAGCATTTT.

V usage is TRBV25-1 and J usage is TRBJ1-1, with D maybe TRBD1 (5 bases). V was cut by 5 bases and J by 1 base, with 8 bases left in between. The CDR3 spans 13 residues. Germline CDR1 reads MGHDK; CDR2 reads SYGVNS. The CDR3 protein is CASSRQGNTEAFF. The CDR3 bases are TGTGCCAGCAGTAGGCAGGGGAACACTGAAGCTTTCTTT.

The chain is built from TRBV6-1 and TRBJ1-1; D uncertain. This CDR3 comprises 17 residues. Germline CDR1 and CDR2: MNHNS and SASEGT. Trimming removed 0 bases at V and 0 bases at J, with 14 bases between. CDR3: CASSEARPGGLNTEAFF. The DNA of the CDR3 is TGTGCCAGCAGTGAAGCCCGGCCTGGAGGGTTGAACACTGAAGCTTTCTTT.

This chain links TRBV3-1 (or the pseudogene TRBV3-2) with TRBJ1-1; 11 bases fit TRBD1. The V segment lost 0 bases and the J segment 4 bases; nucleotides outside the gene matches: 10. Germline loops: CDR1 LGHDT, CDR2 YNNKEL (reference sequence). This CDR3 contains 18 residues. The CDR3 protein is CASSQERGQGVLGTEAFF. The CDR3 nucleotides are TGTGCCAGCAGCCAAGAAAGGGGACAGGGGGTCTTGGGCACTGAAGCTTTCTTT.

The V gene is TRBV2, the J gene TRBJ1-2; no reliable D call. Germline CDR1 and CDR2: SNHLY and FYNNEI. The CDR3 has 15 amino acids. Trimming removed 10 bases from V and 0 bases from J, with 18 bases in between. In nucleotides, the CDR3 is TGTGCCACCAAGAGTAACTTACCAACTAACTATGGCTACACCTTC. Its translation: CATKSNLPTNYGYTF.